This T cell receptor (beta chain) was captured by sequencing in a study of cytomegalovirus exposure and HLA in healthy donors. Study-level results: The classifier, whose performance was assessed in both the original and validation cohorts, reportedly diagnosed cytomegalovirus status with high specificity and sensitivity. Links to common viral pathogens appeared, in a later analysis, for several of the most significant clusters. In the analysis, some V segments, TRBV6-2 and TRBV6-3 included, were excluded as indistinguishable. Previously analyzed data showed that most TCR beta V segments were productive at a frequency of about 90% or about 30%.

The CDR3 contains 12 residues. Trimming took 6 bases from V and 5 from J; bases not matched to a gene: 3. Germline assignment: CDR1 ENHRY and CDR2 SYGVKD. Only a few counts were recorded for this clone. Its antigen is as yet unknown. The PCR had 60 Vbeta and 13 Jbeta primers. Libraries were prepared by immunoSEQ multiplex PCR; TCRdb keeps only in-frame clonotypes and omits some of them. The table shows tens of thousands of clones, with nearly 80% occurring only once. This TCR derives from a woman in her thirties or forties in good health and CMV-seronegative. J is TRBJ1-1 and V is TRBV10-3, with 7 bases aligning to TRBD1. Sequencing input: PBMCs. The DNA of the CDR3 is TGTGCCATCAGCCAGACAGGGACTGAAGCTTTCTTT. It is translated as CAISQTGTEAFF.